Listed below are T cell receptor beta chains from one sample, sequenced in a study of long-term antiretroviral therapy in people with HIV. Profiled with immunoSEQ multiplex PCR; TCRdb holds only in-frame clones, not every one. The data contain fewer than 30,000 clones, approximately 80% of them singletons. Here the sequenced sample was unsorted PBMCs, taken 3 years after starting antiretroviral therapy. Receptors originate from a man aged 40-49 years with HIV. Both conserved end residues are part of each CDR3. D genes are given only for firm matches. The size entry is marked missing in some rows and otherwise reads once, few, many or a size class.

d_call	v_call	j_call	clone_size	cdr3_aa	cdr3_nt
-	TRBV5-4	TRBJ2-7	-	CASSQEMTAATYEQYF	TGCGCCAGCAGCCAAGAAATGACAGCAGCAACCTACGAGCAGTACTTC
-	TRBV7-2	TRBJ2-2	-	CASSRGTVNTGELFF	TGTGCCAGCAGCCGCGGGACAGTGAATACCGGGGAGCTGTTTTTT
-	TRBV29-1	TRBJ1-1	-	CSAWGMGTQGAFF	TGCAGCGCCTGGGGAATGGGGACTCAGGGAGCTTTCTTT
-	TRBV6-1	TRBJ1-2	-	CASSEENTGAYGYTF	TGTGCCAGCAGTGAGGAAAACACCGGTGCCTATGGCTACACCTTC
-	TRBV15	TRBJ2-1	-	CATTRGSGTDEQFF	TGTGCCACGACTCGGGGGTCCGGTACGGATGAGCAGTTCTTC
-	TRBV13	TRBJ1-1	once	CASSFENTEAFF	TGTGCCAGCAGCTTTGAGAACACTGAAGCTTTCTTT
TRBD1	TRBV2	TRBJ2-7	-	CASKGAEPYEQYF	TGTGCCAGCAAGGGGGCCGAGCCCTACGAGCAGTACTTC
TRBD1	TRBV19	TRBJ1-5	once	CASRRTGTGEKPQHF	TGTGCCAGTAGGCGTACCGGGACAGGAGAGAAGCCCCAGCATTTT
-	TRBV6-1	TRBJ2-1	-	CASSEFSTGTLNEQFF	TGTGCCAGCAGTGAATTTAGCACTGGAACACTCAATGAGCAGTTCTTC
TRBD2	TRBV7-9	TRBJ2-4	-	CASSPPGTSGTGGNIQYF	TGTGCCAGCAGCCCACCGGGGACTAGCGGGACTGGGGGAAACATTCAGTACTTC
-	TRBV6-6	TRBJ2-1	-	CASSHGLPNEQFF	TGTGCCAGCAGCCACGGACTCCCCAATGAGCAGTTCTTC
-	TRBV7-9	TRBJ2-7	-	CASSAQGGEQYF	TGTGCCAGCAGCGCTCAGGGGGGGGAGCAGTACTTC
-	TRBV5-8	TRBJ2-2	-	CASSHTGELFF	TGTGCCAGCAGCCACACCGGGGAGCTGTTTTTT
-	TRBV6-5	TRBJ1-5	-	CASMWSQPQHF	TGTGCCAGCATGTGGTCGCAGCCCCAGCATTTT
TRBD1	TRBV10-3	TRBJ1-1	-	CAISLTGTVNTEAFF	TGTGCCATCAGCCTTACCGGGACAGTAAACACTGAAGCTTTCTTT
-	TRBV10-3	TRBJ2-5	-	CAPILTETQYF	TGTGCCCCCATCCTGACGGAGACCCAGTACTTC
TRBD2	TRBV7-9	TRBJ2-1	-	CASSMGTSGGNYNEQFF	TGTGCCAGCAGCATGGGGACTAGCGGGGGAAACTACAATGAGCAGTTCTTC
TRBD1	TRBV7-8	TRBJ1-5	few	CASSLAAGTAQPQHF	TGTGCCAGCAGCTTAGCGGCGGGGACAGCTCAGCCCCAGCATTTT
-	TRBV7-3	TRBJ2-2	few	CASSLFGDTGELFF	TGTGCCAGCAGTCTTTTTGGGGACACCGGGGAGCTGTTTTTT
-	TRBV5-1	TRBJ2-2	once	CASSPPLELFF	TGCGCCAGCAGCCCTCCTTTGGAGCTGTTTTTT
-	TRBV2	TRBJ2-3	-	CASSEGYTDTQYF	TGTGCCAGCAGTGAAGGATACACAGATACGCAGTATTTT
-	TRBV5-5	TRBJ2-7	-	CASSLAGEVPTYEQYF	TGTGCCAGCAGCTTGGCGGGAGAAGTCCCCACCTACGAGCAGTACTTC